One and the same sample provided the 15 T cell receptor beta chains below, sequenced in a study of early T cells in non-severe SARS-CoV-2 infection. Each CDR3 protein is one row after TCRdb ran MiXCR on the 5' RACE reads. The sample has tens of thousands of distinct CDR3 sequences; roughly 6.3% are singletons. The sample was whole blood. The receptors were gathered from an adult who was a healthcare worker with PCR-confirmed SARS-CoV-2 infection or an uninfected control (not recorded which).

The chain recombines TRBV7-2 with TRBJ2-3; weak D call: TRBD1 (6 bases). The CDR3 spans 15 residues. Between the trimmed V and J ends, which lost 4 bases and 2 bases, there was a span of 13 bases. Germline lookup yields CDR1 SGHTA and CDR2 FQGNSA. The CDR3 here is CASSSDGQYTDTQYF. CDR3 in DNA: TGTGCCAGCAGCTCCGATGGACAGTACACAGATACGCAGTATTTT.

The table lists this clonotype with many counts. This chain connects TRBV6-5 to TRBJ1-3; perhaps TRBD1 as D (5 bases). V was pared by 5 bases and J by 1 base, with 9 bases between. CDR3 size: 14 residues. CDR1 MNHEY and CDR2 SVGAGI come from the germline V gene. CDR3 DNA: TGTGCCAGCAGTCGGGGGGGATCTGGAAACACCATATATTTT. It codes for CASSRGGSGNTIYF.

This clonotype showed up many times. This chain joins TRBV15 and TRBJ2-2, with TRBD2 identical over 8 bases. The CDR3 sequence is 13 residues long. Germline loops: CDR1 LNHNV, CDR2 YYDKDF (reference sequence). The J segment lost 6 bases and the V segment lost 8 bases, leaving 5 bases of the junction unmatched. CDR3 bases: TGTGCCACCCAGACGGGAGGGGCCGGGGAGCTGTTTTTT. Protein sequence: CATQTGGAGELFF.

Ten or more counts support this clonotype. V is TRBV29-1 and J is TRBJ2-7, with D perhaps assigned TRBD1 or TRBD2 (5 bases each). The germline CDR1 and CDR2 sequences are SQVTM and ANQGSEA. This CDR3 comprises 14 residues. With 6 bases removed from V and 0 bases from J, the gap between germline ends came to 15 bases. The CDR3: CSVSQGVPSYEQYF. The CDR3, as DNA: TGCAGCGTGAGCCAGGGAGTCCCCTCCTACGAGCAGTACTTC.

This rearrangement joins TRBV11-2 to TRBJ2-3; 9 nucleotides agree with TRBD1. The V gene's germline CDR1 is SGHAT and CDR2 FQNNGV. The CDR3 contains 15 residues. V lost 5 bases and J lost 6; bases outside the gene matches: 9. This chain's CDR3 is CASSPAQGASDTQYF. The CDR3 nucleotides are TGTGCCAGCAGCCCGGCACAGGGGGCATCTGATACGCAGTATTTT.

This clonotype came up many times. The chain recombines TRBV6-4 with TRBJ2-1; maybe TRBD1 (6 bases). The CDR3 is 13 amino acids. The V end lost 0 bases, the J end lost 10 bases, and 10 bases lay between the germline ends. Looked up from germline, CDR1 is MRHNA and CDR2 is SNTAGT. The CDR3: CASSDSGQAEQFF. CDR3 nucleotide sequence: TGTGCCAGCAGTGACTCGGGACAAGCGGAGCAGTTCTTC.

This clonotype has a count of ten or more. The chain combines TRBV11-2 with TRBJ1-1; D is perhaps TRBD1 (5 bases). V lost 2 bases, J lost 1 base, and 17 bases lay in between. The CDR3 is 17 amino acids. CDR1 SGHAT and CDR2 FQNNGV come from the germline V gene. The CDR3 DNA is TGTGCCAGCAGCTTATCCCCACGGGGGGAGGCGAACACTGAAGCTTTCTTT. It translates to CASSLSPRGEANTEAFF.

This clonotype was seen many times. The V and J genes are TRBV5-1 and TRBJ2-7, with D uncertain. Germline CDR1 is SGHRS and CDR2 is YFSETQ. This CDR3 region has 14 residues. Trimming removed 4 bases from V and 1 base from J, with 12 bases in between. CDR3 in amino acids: CASSPEKISYEQYF. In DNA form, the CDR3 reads TGCGCCAGCAGCCCCGAAAAAATTTCCTACGAGCAGTACTTC.

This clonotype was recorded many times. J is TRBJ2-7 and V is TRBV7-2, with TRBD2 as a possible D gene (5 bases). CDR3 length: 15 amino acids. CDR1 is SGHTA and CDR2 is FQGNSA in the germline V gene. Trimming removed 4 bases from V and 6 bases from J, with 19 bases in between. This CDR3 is CASSSAARPGGEQYF. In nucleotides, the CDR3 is TGTGCCAGCAGCTCCGCGGCCCGGCCCGGAGGCGAGCAGTACTTC.

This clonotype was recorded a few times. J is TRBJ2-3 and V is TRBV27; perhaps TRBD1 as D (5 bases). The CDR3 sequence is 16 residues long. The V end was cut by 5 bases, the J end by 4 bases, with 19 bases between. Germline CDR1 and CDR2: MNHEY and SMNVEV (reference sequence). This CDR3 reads CASSLETEGPPDTQYF. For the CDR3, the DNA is TGTGCCAGCAGTCTAGAGACAGAAGGTCCCCCAGATACGCAGTATTTT.

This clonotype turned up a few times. CDR3 region: CASSTQLGNEQFF. The CDR3 nucleotides read TGCGCCAGCAGCACCCAGCTGGGCAATGAGCAGTTCTTC. This chain uses TRBV4-1 with TRBJ2-1; D is unresolved. In germline, CDR1 is MGHRA, CDR2 YSYEKL. This CDR3 has 13 residues. Trimming shortened V by 5 bases and J by 6 bases, and 11 bases separated the two germline ends.

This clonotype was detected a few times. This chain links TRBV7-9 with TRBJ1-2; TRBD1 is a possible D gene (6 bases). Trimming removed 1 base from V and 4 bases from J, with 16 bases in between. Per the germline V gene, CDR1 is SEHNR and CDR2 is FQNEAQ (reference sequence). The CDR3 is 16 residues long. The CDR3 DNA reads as TGTGCCAGCAGCTTAGGGGCTTCCCGGGACACCTATGGCTACACCTTC. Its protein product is CASSLGASRDTYGYTF.

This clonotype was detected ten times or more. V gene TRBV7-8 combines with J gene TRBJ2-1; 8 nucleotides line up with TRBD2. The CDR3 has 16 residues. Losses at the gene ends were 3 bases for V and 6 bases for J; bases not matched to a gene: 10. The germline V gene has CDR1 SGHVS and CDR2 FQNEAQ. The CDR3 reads CASSFPYSGEANEQFF. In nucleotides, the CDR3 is TGTGCCAGCAGCTTCCCGTATAGCGGGGAAGCCAATGAGCAGTTCTTC.

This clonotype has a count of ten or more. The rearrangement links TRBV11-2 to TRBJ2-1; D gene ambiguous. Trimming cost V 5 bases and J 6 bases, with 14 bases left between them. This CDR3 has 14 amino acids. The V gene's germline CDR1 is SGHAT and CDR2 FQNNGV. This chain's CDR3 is CASSSLRTVNEQFF. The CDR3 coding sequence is TGTGCCAGCAGCAGTCTCCGTACTGTCAATGAGCAGTTCTTC. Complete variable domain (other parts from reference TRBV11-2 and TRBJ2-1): EAGVAQSPRYKIIEKRQSVAFWCNPISGHATLYWYQQILGQGPKLLIQFQNNGVVDDSQLPKDRFSAERLKGVDSTLKIQPAKLEDSAVYLCASSSLRTVNEQFFGPGTRLTVL.

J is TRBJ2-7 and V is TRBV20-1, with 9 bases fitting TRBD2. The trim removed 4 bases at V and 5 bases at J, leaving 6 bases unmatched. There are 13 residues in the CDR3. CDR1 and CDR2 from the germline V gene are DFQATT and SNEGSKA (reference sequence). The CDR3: CSATREGLHEQYF. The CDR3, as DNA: TGCAGTGCTACGCGGGAGGGCCTCCACGAGCAGTACTTC.